Here is one T cell receptor (beta chain) with its context. Its antigen is still unknown. This sample was taken from a study of OX40 agonist ivuxolimab in advanced cancers. CDR3 length: 12 amino acids. CDR1 and CDR2 from the germline V gene are MNHNS and SASEGT. V lost 8 bases to trimming and J lost 12 bases, with 14 bases between them. Autoimmune disease history or systemic immunosuppression led to patient exclusion. Data came from immunoSEQ multiplex PCR; TCRdb stores just in-frame clones and leaves some out. The sample lists about 35,000 clones; roughly 80% were seen once. Study findings and constraints: Patients who responded partially at 0.1-3.0 mg/kg showed clonal expansion ranking among the lowest. At doses 0.1 to 3.0 mg/kg, CD4+ and CD8+ clones expanded.

This sample comprised CD4+ or CD8+ T cells sorted from blood, obtained in a trial of the OX40 agonist ivuxolimab. The TCR originated in an adult with an advanced solid tumor such as melanoma, head and neck, liver or kidney cancer. The chain links TRBV6-1 to TRBJ1-6; D remains unclear. This chain's CDR3 is CASVKGLGPLHF. DNA of the CDR3: TGTGCCAGCGTAAAGGGTTTGGGACCCCTCCACTTT.